This T cell receptor beta chain originates from a study of shared clonotypes between healthy human individuals. Clones were sequenced by immunoSEQ multiplex PCR, and TCRdb holds only the in-frame ones, with some missing. Altogether 400,000 to 500,000 clones are present, about three quarters being singletons, with the ten largest covering roughly 13%. The sequence was collected from a woman between 40 and 55 years old in good health. Some clones in this sample may be carry-over from other donors' samples. The sample consisted of PBMCs.

Written as DNA, the CDR3 is TGTGCCACCAGCAGAGCTTGGGGAGGGGGATCTTACGAGCAGTACTTC. Amino acid sequence: CATSRAWGGGSYEQYF. This rearrangement joins TRBV15 to TRBJ2-7; tentative D call: TRBD2 (7 bases). The CDR3 spans 16 residues. V lost 1 base, J lost 4 bases, and 17 bases lay in between. Germline CDR1 is LNHNV and CDR2 is YYDKDF (reference sequence).